The next 13 T cell receptor beta chains were all read from a single sample in a study of blood T cell repertoires in COVID-19. TCRdb's table, derived via immunoSEQ multiplex PCR, lists solely in-frame clones and lacks some. The sample lists about 500,000 clones; 75% to 90% were seen once. The sample taken for sequencing was peripheral blood. These receptors were taken from a man aged 18 to 29 with COVID-19, enrolled during active disease.

Concerning this clone itself: Other nucleotide sequences in the sample specify the same CDR3. This chain connects TRBV18 to TRBJ2-5, with D tentatively TRBD2 (5 bases). CDR3 length: 13 amino acids. CDR1 and CDR2 (germline): KGHSH, LQKENI. V lost 3 bases and J 4 bases, leaving 9 bases between the germline ends. Here the CDR3 DNA reads TGTGCCAGCTCACCCCGCGAGGGAGAGACCCAGTACTTC. This sequence encodes CASSPREGETQYF. Together with reference TRBV18 and TRBJ2-5, the CDR3 gives the full variable domain: NAGVMQNPRHLVRRRGQEARLRCSPMKGHSHVYWYRQLPEEGLKFMVYLQKENIIDESGMPKERFSAEFPKEGPSILRIQQVVRGDSAAYFCASSPREGETQYFGPGTRLLVL.

J is TRBJ1-2 and V is TRBV10-2; 11 bases fit TRBD1. The CDR3 is 15 residues long. Trimming took 0 bases from V and 5 from J; bases not matched to a gene: 2. Germline loops: CDR1 WSHSY, CDR2 SAAADI. The CDR3 is CASSESDRGRYGYTF. The CDR3 coding sequence is TGCGCCAGCAGTGAGTCGGACAGGGGGCGATATGGCTACACCTTC.

The V gene is TRBV19, the J gene TRBJ1-4; no reliable D call. The CDR3 extends over 12 amino acids. The ends were cut back, 3 bases at V and 10 bases at J, with 9 bases in the middle. Germline V gene data show CDR1 as LNHDA and CDR2 as SQIVND (reference sequence). The CDR3 region has the DNA TGTGCCAGTAGTATCGGTACCGGAAAACTGTTTTTT. Its translation is CASSIGTGKLFF.

The chain combines TRBV6-5 with TRBJ1-1, with D maybe TRBD1 (5 bases). There are 12 residues in the CDR3. Trimming pared 2 bases from V and 6 bases from J, leaving 7 bases between. Germline V gene lookup returns CDR1 MNHEY and CDR2 SVGAGI. CDR3 bases: TGTGCCAGCAGTTACGCAGGGTCTGAAGCTTTCTTT. Its translation: CASSYAGSEAFF.

The chain combines TRBV27 with TRBJ2-1; TRBD2 is a possible D gene (6 bases). The germline V gene has CDR1 MNHEY and CDR2 SMNVEV (reference sequence). Trimming took off 3 bases at V and 10 bases at J, with 16 bases between the two ends. This CDR3 has 14 amino acids. CDR3 in DNA: TGTGCCAGCAGTTTTTCAGGTACGGCGGGGGAGCAGTTCTTC. Amino acids: CASSFSGTAGEQFF.

The chain combines TRBV19 with TRBJ1-1, with 7 nucleotides matching TRBD1. The germline V gene has CDR1 LNHDA and CDR2 SQIVND (reference sequence). This CDR3 region has 15 residues. Trimming took 6 bases from V and 3 from J; bases not matched to a gene: 10. The chain's CDR3 is CASRYVAGGHTEAFF. CDR3 DNA sequence: TGTGCCAGTAGATACGTTGCAGGGGGGCACACTGAAGCTTTCTTT. Full variable domain (remainder filled in from reference TRBV19 and TRBJ1-1): DGGITQSPKYLFRKEGQNVTLSCEQNLNHDAMYWYRQDPGQGLRLIYYSQIVNDFQKGDIAEGYSVSREKKESFPLTVTSAQKNPTAFYLCASRYVAGGHTEAFFGQGTRLTVV.

V usage is TRBV30 and J usage is TRBJ2-1, with a weak D call TRBD1 (5 bases). V lost 1 base to trimming and J lost 10 bases, with 5 bases between them. CDR3 size: 10 residues. Looked up from germline, CDR1 is GTSNPN and CDR2 is SVGIG (reference sequence). The CDR3 protein is CAWSGGEQFF. The CDR3, as DNA: TGTGCCTGGAGTGGGGGCGAGCAGTTCTTC.

This clone was observed a few times. The chain links TRBV11-2 to TRBJ1-2, with 8 bases identical to TRBD1. This CDR3 region has 17 residues. V lost 5 bases to trimming and J lost 3 bases; unmatched junction nucleotides: 14. CDR1 is SGHAT, CDR2 FQNNGV, per germline. CDR3 in amino acids: CASSARWSGGAYYGYTF. The CDR3, as DNA: TGTGCCAGCAGCGCCAGGTGGTCAGGGGGCGCGTACTATGGCTACACCTTC.

The V and J genes are TRBV5-4 and TRBJ2-7, with 8 bases identical to TRBD2. Germline CDR1 and CDR2: SGHNT and YYREEE (reference sequence). Unmatched junction bases numbered 11, after V lost 6 bases and J lost 6 bases. This CDR3 spans 14 amino acids. The CDR3 nucleotides read TGTGCCAGCACCCTGGCGGGGGGAGCAGGCGAGCAGTACTTC. This gives the protein CASTLAGGAGEQYF.

This rearrangement joins TRBV3-1 (or the pseudogene TRBV3-2) to TRBJ2-3; TRBD2 matches at 8 bases. There are 15 residues in the CDR3. V dropped 1 base and J dropped 7; count of bases not matched to a gene: 7. Germline CDR1 LGHDT, CDR2 YNNKEL (reference sequence). The CDR3 DNA follows: TGTGCCAGCAGCCAAGCGGGAGGGCCGATGAATACGCAGTATTTT. Translation: CASSQAGGPMNTQYF.

This chain links TRBV28 with TRBJ2-1, with TRBD2 identical over 8 bases. The V segment lost 4 bases and the J segment 9 bases; nucleotides outside the gene matches: 8. This CDR3 spans 14 amino acids. The V gene's germline CDR1 is MDHEN and CDR2 SYDVKM. This CDR3 reads CASSSGRAVPEQFF. The CDR3, as DNA: TGTGCCAGCAGTTCCGGGAGGGCCGTACCTGAGCAGTTCTTC.

The chain couples TRBV4-2 to TRBJ2-1; 9 nucleotides line up with TRBD2. CDR3 length: 15 amino acids. Germline V gene lookup returns CDR1 LGHNA and CDR2 YNFKEQ. V dropped 0 bases and J dropped 10; count of bases not matched to a gene: 7. The CDR3 spells CASSQDLGGRGEQFF. Written as DNA, the CDR3 is TGTGCCAGCAGCCAAGATTTGGGCGGGAGGGGCGAGCAGTTCTTC.

This sequence joins TRBV2 and TRBJ2-7, with 9 bases aligning to TRBD2. The CDR3 totals 17 residues. CDR1 and CDR2 (germline): SNHLY, FYNNEI. V was clipped by 3 bases and J by 3 bases; unmatched bases: 12. CDR3 in amino acids: CASSDSSGLAEVYEQYF. The CDR3 DNA reads as TGTGCCAGCAGTGATTCTTCGGGACTAGCAGAAGTCTACGAGCAGTACTTC. Looking up the rest from reference TRBV2 and TRBJ2-7 gives the full variable domain: EPEVTQTPSHQVTQMGQEVILRCVPISNHLYFYWYRQILGQKVEFLVSFYNNEISEKSEIFDDQFSVERPDGSNFTLKIRSTKLEDSAMYFCASSDSSGLAEVYEQYFGPGTRLTVT.